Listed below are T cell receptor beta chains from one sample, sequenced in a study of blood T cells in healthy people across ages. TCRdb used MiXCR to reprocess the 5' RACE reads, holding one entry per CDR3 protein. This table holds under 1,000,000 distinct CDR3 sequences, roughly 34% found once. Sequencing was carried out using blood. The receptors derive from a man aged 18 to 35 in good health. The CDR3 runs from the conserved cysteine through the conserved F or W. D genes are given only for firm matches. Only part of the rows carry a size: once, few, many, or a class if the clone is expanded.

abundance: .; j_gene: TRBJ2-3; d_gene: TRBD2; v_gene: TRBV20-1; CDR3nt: TGCAGTGCTAAGGGACTAGCGGGGGGGCCTTATAACCCAGATACGCAGTATTTT; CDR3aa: CSAKGLAGGPYNPDTQYF
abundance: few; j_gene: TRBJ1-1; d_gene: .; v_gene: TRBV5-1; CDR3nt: TGCGCCAGCAGCTTGGGTCCCGGGGGCCATCTGAACACTGAAGCTTTCTTT; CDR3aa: CASSLGPGGHLNTEAFF
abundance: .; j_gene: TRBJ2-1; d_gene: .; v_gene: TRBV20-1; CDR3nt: TGCAGTGCTAGAGATCGTCCCTACAATGAGCAGTTCTTC; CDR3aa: CSARDRPYNEQFF
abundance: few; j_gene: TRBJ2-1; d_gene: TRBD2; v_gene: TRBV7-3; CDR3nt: TGTGCCAGCATCTTAAAGGGGGGGCTAGCGGGGGTAAATGAGCAGTTCTTC; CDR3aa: CASILKGGLAGVNEQFF
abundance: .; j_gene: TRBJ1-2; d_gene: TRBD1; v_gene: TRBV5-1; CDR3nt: TGCGCCAGCAGCTTGGACGTGGGACAGTCCTTCTATGGCTACACCTTC; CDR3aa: CASSLDVGQSFYGYTF
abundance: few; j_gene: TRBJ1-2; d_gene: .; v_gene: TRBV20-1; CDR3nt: TGCAGTGCTGGAGACACGCCTAACTATGGCTACACCTTC; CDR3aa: CSAGDTPNYGYTF
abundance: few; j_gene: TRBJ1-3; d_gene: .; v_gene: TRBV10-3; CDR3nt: TGTGCCATCAGTGAGTCGCCCAGGGTGGTTGGAAACACCATATATTTT; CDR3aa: CAISESPRVVGNTIYF
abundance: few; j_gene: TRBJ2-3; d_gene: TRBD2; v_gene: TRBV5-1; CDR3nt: TGCGCCAGCAGCTTGACCGGGACTAGCGTCGGAGATACGCAGTATTTT; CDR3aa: CASSLTGTSVGDTQYF
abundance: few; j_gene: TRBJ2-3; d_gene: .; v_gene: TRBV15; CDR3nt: TGTGCCACCAGCAGAGATTTTCGGCCCGAGGATACGCAGTATTTT; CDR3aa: CATSRDFRPEDTQYF
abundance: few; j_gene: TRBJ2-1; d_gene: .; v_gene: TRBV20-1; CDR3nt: TGCAGTGCCCAGTATGCCCACCGGGAGCAGTTCTTC; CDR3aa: CSAQYAHREQFF
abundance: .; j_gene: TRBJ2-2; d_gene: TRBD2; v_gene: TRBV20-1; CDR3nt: TGCAGTGCTAGACCCCGGACTAGCGGGCAGACCGGGGAGCTGTTTTTT; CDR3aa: CSARPRTSGQTGELFF
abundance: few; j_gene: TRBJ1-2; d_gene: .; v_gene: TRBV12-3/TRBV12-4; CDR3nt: TGTGCCAGCAGTTTATCGGGTATACCAGGGATTTATGGCTACACCTTC; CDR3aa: CASSLSGIPGIYGYTF
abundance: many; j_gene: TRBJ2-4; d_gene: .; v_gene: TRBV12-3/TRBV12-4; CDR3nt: TGTGCCAGCAGTTTAGACAGGGCGAACATTCAGTACTTC; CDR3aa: CASSLDRANIQYF
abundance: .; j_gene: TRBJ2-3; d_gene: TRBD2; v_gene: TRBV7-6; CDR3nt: TGTGCCAGCAGCCCCTACGCCGGGACTAGCGACAATACGCAGTATTTT; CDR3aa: CASSPYAGTSDNTQYF
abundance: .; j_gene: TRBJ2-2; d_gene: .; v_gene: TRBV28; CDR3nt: TGTGCCAGCAGGGGCTACACCGGGGAGCTGTTTTTT; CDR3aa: CASRGYTGELFF
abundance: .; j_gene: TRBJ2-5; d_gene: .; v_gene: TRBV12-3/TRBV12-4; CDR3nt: TGTGCCAGCAGTTTCGGGAAGGGGCGAGTGGCGACCCAGTACTTC; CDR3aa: CASSFGKGRVATQYF
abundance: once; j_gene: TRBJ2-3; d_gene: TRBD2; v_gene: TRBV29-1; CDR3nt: TGCAGCGTTGCGGCGGGGGTGACAGATACGCAGTATTTT; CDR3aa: CSVAAGVTDTQYF
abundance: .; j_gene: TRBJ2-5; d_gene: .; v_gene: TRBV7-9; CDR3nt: TGTGCCAGCAGCCCCGTGGTGGGGCAAGAGACCCAGTACTTC; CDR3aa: CASSPVVGQETQYF
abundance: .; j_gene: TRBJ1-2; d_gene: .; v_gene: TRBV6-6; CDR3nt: TGTGCCAGCGATGACCAGGCGGCCTTCAACTATGGCTACACCTTC; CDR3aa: CASDDQAAFNYGYTF
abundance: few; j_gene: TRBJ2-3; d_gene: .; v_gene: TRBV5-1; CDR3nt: TGCGCCAGCAGCCCTCAGGGTAAAGGCGGACCAGATACGCAGTATTTT; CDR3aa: CASSPQGKGGPDTQYF
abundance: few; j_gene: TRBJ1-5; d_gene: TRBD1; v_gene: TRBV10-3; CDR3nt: TGTGCCATCGGGGGGACAGCGAACAATCAGCCCCAGCATTTT; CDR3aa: CAIGGTANNQPQHF
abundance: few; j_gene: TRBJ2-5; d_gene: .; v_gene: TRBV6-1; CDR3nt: TGTGCCAGCAGTGAAATGGGGTTCGGGCAGTACTTC; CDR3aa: CASSEMGFGQYF
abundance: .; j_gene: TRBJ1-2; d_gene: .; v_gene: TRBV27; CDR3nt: TGTGCCAGCAGTCCACCGGGCACAGGGCGGTATGGCTACACCTTC; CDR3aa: CASSPPGTGRYGYTF
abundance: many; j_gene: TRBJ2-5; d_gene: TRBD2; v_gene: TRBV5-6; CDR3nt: TGTGCCAGCAGCTTTAGCGGGGCCGAGACCCAGTACTTC; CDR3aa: CASSFSGAETQYF
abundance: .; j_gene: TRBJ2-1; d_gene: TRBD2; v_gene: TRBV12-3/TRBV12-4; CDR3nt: TGTGCCAGTAGCGGGGGGGCCTCGGGTAATGAGCAGTTCTTC; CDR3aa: CASSGGASGNEQFF
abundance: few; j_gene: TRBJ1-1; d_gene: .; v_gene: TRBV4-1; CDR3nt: TGCGCCAGCCGGCCGTTAAAGCCAGGGAACACTGAAGCTTTCTTT; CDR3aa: CASRPLKPGNTEAFF
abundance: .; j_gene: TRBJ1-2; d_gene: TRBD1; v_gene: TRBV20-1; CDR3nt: TGCAGTGCTAGGGGACAGGGGCTCTATGGCTACACCTTC; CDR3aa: CSARGQGLYGYTF
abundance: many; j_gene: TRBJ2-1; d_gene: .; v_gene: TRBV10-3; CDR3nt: TGTGCCACCAACCCACGGACGGGAAGCTCCTACAATGAGCAGTTCTTC; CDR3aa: CATNPRTGSSYNEQFF
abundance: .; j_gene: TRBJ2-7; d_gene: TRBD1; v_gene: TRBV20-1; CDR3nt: TGCAGTGCTAGATCACCGGGACAGGGGGCGTCCTACAATGAGCAGTACTTC; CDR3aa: CSARSPGQGASYNEQYF
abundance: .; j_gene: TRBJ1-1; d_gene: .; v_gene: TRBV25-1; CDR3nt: TGTGCCAGCAGTTCCAATGAGAACACTGAAGCTTTCTTT; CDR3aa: CASSSNENTEAFF
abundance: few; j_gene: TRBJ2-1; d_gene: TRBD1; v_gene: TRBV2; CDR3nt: TGTGCCAGCCCTGCGAGGGACAGGGACAATGAGCAGTTCTTC; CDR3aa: CASPARDRDNEQFF
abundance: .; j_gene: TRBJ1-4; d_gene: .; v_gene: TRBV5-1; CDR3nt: TGCGCCAGCAGCCGGATGCGTGGGGAAGGGAATGAAAAACTGTTTTTT; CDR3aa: CASSRMRGEGNEKLFF